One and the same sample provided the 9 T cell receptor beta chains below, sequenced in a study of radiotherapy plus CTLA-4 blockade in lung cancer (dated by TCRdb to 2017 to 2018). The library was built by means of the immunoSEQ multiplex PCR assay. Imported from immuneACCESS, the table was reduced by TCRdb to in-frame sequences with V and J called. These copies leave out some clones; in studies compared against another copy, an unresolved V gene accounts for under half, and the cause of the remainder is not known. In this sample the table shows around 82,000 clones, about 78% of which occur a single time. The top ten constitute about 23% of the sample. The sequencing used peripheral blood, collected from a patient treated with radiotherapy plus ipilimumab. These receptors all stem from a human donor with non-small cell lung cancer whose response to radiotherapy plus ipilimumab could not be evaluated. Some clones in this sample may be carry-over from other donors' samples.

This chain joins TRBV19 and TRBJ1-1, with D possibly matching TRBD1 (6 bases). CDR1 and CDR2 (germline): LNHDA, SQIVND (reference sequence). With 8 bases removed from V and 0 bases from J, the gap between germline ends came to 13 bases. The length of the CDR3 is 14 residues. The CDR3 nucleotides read TGTGCCAGTCGAACCGGGGACATGAACACTGAAGCTTTCTTT. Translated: CASRTGDMNTEAFF. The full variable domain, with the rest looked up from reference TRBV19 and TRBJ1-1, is DGGITQSPKYLFRKEGQNVTLSCEQNLNHDAMYWYRQDPGQGLRLIYYSQIVNDFQKGDIAEGYSVSREKKESFPLTVTSAQKNPTAFYLCASRTGDMNTEAFFGQGTRLTVV.

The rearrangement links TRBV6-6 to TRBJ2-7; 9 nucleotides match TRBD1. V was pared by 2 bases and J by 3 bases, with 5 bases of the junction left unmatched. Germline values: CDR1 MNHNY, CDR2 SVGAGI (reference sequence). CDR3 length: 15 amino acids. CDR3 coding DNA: TGTGCCAGCAGTTACGTTCCGGGACAGGGCTACGAGCAGTACTTC. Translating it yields CASSYVPGQGYEQYF.

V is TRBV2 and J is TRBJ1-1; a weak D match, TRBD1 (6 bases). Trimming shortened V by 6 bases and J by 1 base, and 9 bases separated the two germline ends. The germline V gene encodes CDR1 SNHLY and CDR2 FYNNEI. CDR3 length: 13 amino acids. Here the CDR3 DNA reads TGTGCCAGCAGATCACAGGGGAACACTGAAGCTTTCTTT. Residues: CASRSQGNTEAFF.

DNA for the CDR3: TGCGCCAGCAGGCTCGCTAGCGGGGTCGGAGATACGCAGTATTTT. Translated, it gives CASRLASGVGDTQYF. V gene TRBV5-1 combines with J gene TRBJ2-3, with 9 bases lining up with TRBD2. The CDR3 is made up of 15 amino acids. V dropped 5 bases and J dropped 5; count of bases not matched to a gene: 9. CDR1 and CDR2 (germline): SGHRS, YFSETQ. Full variable domain (outside the CDR3, taken from reference TRBV5-1 and TRBJ2-3): KAGVTQTPRYLIKTRGQQVTLSCSPISGHRSVSWYQQTPGQGLQFLFEYFSETQRNKGNFPGRFSGRQFSNSRSEMNVSTLELGDSALYLCASRLASGVGDTQYFGPGTRLTVL.

Here the CDR3 DNA reads TGCGCCAGCAGTGAAACAGACAGGGACTATAATTCACCCCTCCACTTT. Translated: CASSETDRDYNSPLHF. This sequence joins TRBV10-1 and TRBJ1-6, with 7 bases that match TRBD1. The germline gives CDR1 WNHNN, CDR2 SYGVQD (reference sequence). This CDR3 has 16 amino acids. V lost 3 bases and J lost 3; bases outside the gene matches: 5.

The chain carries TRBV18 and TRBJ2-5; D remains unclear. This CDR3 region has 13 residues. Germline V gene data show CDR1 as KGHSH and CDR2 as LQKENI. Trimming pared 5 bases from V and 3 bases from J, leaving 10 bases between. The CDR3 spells CASSFVQEETQYF. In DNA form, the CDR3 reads TGTGCCAGCTCATTTGTCCAGGAAGAGACCCAGTACTTC.

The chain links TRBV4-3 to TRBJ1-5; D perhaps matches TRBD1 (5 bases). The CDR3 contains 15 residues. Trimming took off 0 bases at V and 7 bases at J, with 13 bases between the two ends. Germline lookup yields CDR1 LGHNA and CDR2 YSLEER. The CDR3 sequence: CASSQELGVGQPQHF. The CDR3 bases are TGCGCCAGCAGCCAAGAGTTAGGGGTAGGACAGCCCCAGCATTTT.

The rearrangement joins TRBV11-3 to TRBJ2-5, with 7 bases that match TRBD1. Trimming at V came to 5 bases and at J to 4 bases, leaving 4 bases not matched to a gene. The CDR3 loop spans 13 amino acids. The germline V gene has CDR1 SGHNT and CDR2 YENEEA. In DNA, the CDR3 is TGTGCCAGCAGCGTCGACAGGGTAGAGACCCAGTACTTC. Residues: CASSVDRVETQYF.

The CDR3 reads CASSPGVPGNTIYF. As DNA, the CDR3 is TGTGCCAGCAGTCCCGGGGTCCCTGGAAACACCATATATTTT. The chain couples TRBV28 to TRBJ1-3; no definite D call. The CDR3 spans 14 residues. CDR1 is MDHEN, CDR2 SYDVKM, per germline. The V end was cut by 5 bases, the J end by 2 bases, with 10 bases between.